Described below is a single T cell receptor (beta chain) sequence and its context. Its cognate antigen has yet to be identified. Nothing much larger sits one base from this clone, and base qualities are not available. Participants in the prospective study were enrolled through a virtual design, were aged roughly 18 to 100 years, and lived in roughly 24 United States geographic areas. In the prospective study, cohorts were assigned on the basis of participant-reported clinical history obtained from a screening survey and a study questionnaire. Recovered participants in ImmuneRACE Cohort 3 were defined by two consecutive negative NP/OP PCR tests, clearance by a healthcare professional, or resolution of symptoms. In the prospective study, whole blood, serum and a nasopharyngeal or oropharyngeal swab were collected from each participant by mobile phlebotomists. Additional blood draws and questionnaires over an approximately two-month period could optionally be provided by prospective study participants. Before DNA extraction, prospective study blood samples were shipped either frozen or at room temperature.

The sample comes from a study of blood T cell repertoires in COVID-19 (dated by TCRdb to 2018 to 2021). General notes on the study: Collaborator samples came from the United States, Italy and Spain and covered acute and convalescent phases of COVID-19. The prospective study material was composed of cDNA or gDNA derived from T cells, B-cell-depleted T cells, or PBMCs. The dataset comprised deeply sampled blood TCRbeta repertoires from subjects exposed to, actively infected with, or recovered from COVID-19. The repertoires were released in a freely available public database intended as a resource for research on the immune response to SARS-CoV-2. Samples came from the ongoing ImmuneRACE study (first 160 participants) plus 1,254 subjects from 6 global collaborators. Nearly every sample came with metadata listing a de-identified subject ID, COVID-19 status, age in years and sex. Where available, HLA class I and class II types were obtained from metadata supplied by the sample provider rather than from assay-based typing.

The research as a whole found: Clinical and demographic metadata were provided uncurated, with the amount varying by source and participant.

CDR1 and CDR2 were assigned from the germline V gene as SGDLS and YYNGEE. Spanning cysteine to phenylalanine, the CDR3 consists of 14 amino acids. Just CDR3 DNA is preserved here, 42 bases in frame from base 1. Deletion took 3 bases off V and 7 bases off J, with a span of 11 bases between the germline ends. TCRbeta CDR3 regions were amplified from genomic DNA by means of the immunoSEQ Assay, a bias-controlled multiplex PCR. The authors' analysis ran thus. The number of nucleated cells in each sample was estimated from the amplification of reference gene primers within the assay. To quantify the absolute abundance of each unique TCRbeta CDR3 rearrangement, sequence reads were collapsed and filtered. For each sample, productive Simpson clonality was calculated as the square root of Simpson's diversity index across productive rearrangements. TCRdb mirrors the immuneACCESS table, restricted to in-frame sequences. Some clones are absent from its copies; in checked studies, under half trace to an unresolved V gene, and the reason for the others is unknown. The D gene and trimming were derived from the DNA, and the V and J assignments and clone size from that table. This sample holds around 300,000 clones; approximately 89% were observed only once. The ten biggest clones cover roughly 1.8% of the sample.

The sequenced sample was PBMCs or T cells enriched from blood (not recorded which). Recombination joined TRBV9 with TRBJ1-6, with a weak D call of TRBD1 (6 bases match). The origin of this receptor is a woman aged 55-70 years who had recovered from COVID-19. The DNA is as follows: TGTGCCAGCAGCGCCGGGACATGGAATTCACCCCTCCACTTT. Translation gives CASSAGTWNSPLHF.